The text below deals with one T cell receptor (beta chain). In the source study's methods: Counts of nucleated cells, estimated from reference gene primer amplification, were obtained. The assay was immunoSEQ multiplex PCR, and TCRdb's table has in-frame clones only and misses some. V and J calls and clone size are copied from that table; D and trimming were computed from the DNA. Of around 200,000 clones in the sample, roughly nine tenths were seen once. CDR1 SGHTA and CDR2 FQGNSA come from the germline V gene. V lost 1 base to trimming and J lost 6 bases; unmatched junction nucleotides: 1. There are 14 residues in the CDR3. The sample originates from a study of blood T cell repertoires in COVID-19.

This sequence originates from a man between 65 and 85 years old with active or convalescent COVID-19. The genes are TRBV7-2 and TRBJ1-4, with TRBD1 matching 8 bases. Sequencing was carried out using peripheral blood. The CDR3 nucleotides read TGTGCCAGCAGCTTAGACAGGGGGGATGAAAAACTGTTTTTT. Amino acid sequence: CASSLDRGDEKLFF.